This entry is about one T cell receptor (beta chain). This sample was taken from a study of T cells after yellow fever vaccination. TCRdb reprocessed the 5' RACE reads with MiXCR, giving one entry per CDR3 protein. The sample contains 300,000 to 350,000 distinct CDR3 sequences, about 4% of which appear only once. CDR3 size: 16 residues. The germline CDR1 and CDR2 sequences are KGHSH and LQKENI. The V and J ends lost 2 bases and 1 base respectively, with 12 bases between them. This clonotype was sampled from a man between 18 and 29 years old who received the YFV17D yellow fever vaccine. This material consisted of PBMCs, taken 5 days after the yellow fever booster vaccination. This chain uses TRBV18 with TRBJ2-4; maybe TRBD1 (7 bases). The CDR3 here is CASSPARGVAKNIQYF. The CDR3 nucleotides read TGTGCCAGCTCACCAGCCAGGGGGGTGGCCAAAAACATTCAGTACTTC.